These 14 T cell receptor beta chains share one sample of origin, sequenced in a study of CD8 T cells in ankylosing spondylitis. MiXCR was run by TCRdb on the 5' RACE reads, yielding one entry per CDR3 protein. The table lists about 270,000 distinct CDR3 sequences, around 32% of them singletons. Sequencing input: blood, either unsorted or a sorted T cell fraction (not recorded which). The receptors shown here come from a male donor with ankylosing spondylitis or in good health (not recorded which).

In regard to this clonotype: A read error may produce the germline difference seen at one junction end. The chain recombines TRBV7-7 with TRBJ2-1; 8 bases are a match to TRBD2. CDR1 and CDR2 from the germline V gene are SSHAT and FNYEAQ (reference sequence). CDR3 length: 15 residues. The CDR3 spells CASSLVAGGLRGQFF. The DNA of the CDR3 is TGTGCTAGCAGCTTAGTGGCGGGGGGCCTGAGGGGGCAGTTCTTC.

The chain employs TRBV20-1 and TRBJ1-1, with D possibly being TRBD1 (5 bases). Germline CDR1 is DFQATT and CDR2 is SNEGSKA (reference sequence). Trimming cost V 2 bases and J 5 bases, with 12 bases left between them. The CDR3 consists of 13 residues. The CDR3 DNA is TGCAGTGCTAGAAGGAATGGGGGTACTGAAGCTTTCTTT. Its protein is CSARRNGGTEAFF.

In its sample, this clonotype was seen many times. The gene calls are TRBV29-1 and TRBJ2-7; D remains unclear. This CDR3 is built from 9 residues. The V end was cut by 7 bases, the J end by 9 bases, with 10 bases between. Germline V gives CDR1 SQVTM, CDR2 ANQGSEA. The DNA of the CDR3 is TGCAGCGATTCGACTTGGCAGTACTTC. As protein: CSDSTWQYF.

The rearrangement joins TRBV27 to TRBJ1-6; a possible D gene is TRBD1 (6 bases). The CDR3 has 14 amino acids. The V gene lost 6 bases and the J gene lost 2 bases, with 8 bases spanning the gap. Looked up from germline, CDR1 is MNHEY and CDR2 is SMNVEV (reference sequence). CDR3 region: CASRQGPYNSPLHF. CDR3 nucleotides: TGTGCCAGCAGACAGGGACCCTATAATTCACCCCTCCACTTT.

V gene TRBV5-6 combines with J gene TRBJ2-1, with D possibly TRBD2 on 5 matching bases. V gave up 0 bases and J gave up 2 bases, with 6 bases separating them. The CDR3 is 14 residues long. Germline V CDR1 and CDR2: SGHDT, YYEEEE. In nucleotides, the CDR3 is TGTGCCAGCAGCTTGGAGGAGGCCTACAATGAGCAGTTCTTC. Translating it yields CASSLEEAYNEQFF. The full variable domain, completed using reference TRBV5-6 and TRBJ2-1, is DAGVTQSPTHLIKTRGQQVTLRCSPKSGHDTVSWYQQALGQGPQFIFQYYEEEERQRGNFPDRFSGHQFPNYSSELNVNALLLGDSALYLCASSLEEAYNEQFFGPGTRLTVL.

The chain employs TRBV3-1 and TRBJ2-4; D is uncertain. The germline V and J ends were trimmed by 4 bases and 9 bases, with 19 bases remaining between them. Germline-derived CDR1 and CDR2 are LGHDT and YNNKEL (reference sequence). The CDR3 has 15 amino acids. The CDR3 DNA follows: TGTGCCAGCAGCCCTGACGCATCTGGGCGAGGCATTCAGTACTTC. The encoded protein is CASSPDASGRGIQYF.

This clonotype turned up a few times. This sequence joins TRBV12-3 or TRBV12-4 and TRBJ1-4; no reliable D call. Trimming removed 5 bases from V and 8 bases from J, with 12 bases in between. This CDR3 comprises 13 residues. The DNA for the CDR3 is TGTGCCAGCAGTGACCGGGGTGGGGAAAAACTGTTTTTT. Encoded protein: CASSDRGGEKLFF.

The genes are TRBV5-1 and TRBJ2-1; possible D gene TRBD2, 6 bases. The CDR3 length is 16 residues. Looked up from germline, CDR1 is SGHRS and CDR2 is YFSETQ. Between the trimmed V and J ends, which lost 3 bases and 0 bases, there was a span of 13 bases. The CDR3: CASSSSGFPSYNEQFF. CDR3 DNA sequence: TGCGCCAGCAGCTCCAGCGGGTTCCCCTCCTACAATGAGCAGTTCTTC. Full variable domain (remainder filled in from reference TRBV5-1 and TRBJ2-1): KAGVTQTPRYLIKTRGQQVTLSCSPISGHRSVSWYQQTPGQGLQFLFEYFSETQRNKGNFPGRFSGRQFSNSRSEMNVSTLELGDSALYLCASSSSGFPSYNEQFFGPGTRLTVL.

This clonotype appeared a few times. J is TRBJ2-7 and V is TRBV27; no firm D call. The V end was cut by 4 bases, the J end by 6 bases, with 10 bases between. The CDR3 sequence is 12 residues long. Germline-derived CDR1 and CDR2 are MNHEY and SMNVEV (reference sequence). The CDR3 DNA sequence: TGTGCCAGCAGTTCGGGCCTACTCGAGCAGTACTTC. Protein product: CASSSGLLEQYF.

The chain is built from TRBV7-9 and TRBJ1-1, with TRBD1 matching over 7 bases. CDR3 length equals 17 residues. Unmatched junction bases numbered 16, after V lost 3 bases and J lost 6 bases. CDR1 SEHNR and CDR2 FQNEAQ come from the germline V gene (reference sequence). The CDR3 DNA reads TGTGCCAGCAGCTTGTTGACAGGGTTTGGTAGTACCGCTGAAGCTTTCTTT. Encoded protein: CASSLLTGFGSTAEAFF.

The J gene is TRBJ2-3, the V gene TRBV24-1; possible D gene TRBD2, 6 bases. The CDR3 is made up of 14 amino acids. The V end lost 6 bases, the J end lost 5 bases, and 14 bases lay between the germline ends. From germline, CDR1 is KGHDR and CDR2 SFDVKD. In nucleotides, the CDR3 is TGTGCCACCAGTACTATGGAGGGAGTAGATACGCAGTATTTT. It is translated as CATSTMEGVDTQYF.

The CDR3 bases are TGCGCCAGCAGTGTCCAGCGGGGGGGCCAGGGTGAGCAGTTCTTC. Protein: CASSVQRGGQGEQFF. This chain connects TRBV10-2 to TRBJ2-1; TRBD2 agrees at 10 bases. The V gene's germline CDR1 is WSHSY and CDR2 SAAADI. The CDR3 extends over 15 amino acids. Trimming at V came to 4 bases and at J to 9 bases, leaving 9 bases not matched to a gene.

CDR3 DNA sequence: TGTGCCAGCAGCTTTCCCACGGGGGGCACCTACAATGAGCAGTTCTTC. It encodes CASSFPTGGTYNEQFF. V usage is TRBV11-2 and J usage is TRBJ2-1; tentatively, D is TRBD2 (7 bases). CDR3 length: 16 residues. V lost 3 bases, J lost 2 bases, and 14 bases lay in between. The germline V gene encodes CDR1 SGHAT and CDR2 FQNNGV.

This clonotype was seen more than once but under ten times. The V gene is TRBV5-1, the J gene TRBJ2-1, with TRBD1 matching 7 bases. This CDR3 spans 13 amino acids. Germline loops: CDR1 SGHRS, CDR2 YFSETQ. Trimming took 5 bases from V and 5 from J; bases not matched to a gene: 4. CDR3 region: CASRRTGDNEQFF. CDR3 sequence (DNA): TGCGCCAGCAGGAGAACAGGGGACAATGAGCAGTTCTTC.